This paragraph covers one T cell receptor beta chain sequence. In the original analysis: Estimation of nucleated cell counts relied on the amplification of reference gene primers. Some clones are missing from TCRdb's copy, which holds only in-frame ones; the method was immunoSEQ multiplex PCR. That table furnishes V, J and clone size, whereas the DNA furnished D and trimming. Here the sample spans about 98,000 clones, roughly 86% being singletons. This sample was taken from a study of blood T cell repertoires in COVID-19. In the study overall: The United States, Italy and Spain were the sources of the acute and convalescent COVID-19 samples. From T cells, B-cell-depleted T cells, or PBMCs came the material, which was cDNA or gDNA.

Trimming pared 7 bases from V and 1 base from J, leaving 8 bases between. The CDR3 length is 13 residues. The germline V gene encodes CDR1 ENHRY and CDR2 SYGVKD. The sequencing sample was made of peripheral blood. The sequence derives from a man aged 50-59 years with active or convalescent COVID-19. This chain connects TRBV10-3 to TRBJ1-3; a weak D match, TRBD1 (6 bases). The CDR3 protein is CAIKTGSGNTIYF. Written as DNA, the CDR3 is TGTGCCATCAAAACAGGGTCTGGAAACACCATATATTTT.